The 22 T cell receptor beta chains presented below share a single source sample, sequenced in a study of patients and donors after allogeneic stem cell transplantation. TCRdb processed the RT-PCR reads anew with MiXCR; each CDR3 protein has one entry. The sample has about 960,000 distinct CDR3 sequences; approximately 18% are singletons. The sequencing sample was made of blood, either unsorted or a sorted T cell fraction (not recorded which). These receptors all stem from a human donor who was either an allogeneic HSCT recipient or a stem cell or donor lymphocyte infusion donor (not recorded which). It is not recorded whose cells these are; they may come from a transplant donor.

This clonotype was seen only a few times. V and J are TRBV2 and TRBJ2-7; D may be TRBD2 (5 bases). Per the germline V gene, CDR1 is SNHLY and CDR2 is FYNNEI. Trimming pared 7 bases from V and 4 bases from J, leaving 17 bases between. The CDR3 spans 14 residues. The CDR3 DNA follows: TGTGCCAGCAAGCCGTGGAGCGGTCTTTACGAGCAGTACTTC. This gives the protein CASKPWSGLYEQYF. The whole variable domain, remainder taken from reference TRBV2 and TRBJ2-7, is EPEVTQTPSHQVTQMGQEVILRCVPISNHLYFYWYRQILGQKVEFLVSFYNNEISEKSEIFDDQFSVERPDGSNFTLKIRSTKLEDSAMYFCASKPWSGLYEQYFGPGTRLTVT.

This clonotype was observed a few times. V is TRBV6-1 and J is TRBJ2-1, with TRBD1 matching 7 bases. The CDR3 has 13 amino acids. CDR1 is MNHNS and CDR2 is SASEGT in the germline V gene. The trim removed 6 bases at V and 6 bases at J, leaving 5 bases unmatched. CDR3 residues: CASRDRITNEQFF. DNA of the CDR3: TGTGCCAGCAGGGACAGGATCACCAATGAGCAGTTCTTC.

The rearrangement links TRBV5-6 to TRBJ1-6; D call uncertain. From germline, CDR1 is SGHDT and CDR2 YYEEEE. The ends were cut back, 6 bases at V and 2 bases at J, with 12 bases in the middle. The CDR3 spans 15 residues. CDR3 DNA sequence: TGTGCCAGCACCTTCTTGAGGGCCTATAATTCACCCCTCCACTTT. It specifies CASTFLRAYNSPLHF.

The chain is built from TRBV28 and TRBJ2-7; TRBD1 aligns across 9 bases. This CDR3 contains 17 residues. Germline V gives CDR1 MDHEN, CDR2 SYDVKM. Germline trimming cut 4 bases from V and 3 bases from J; bases unmatched to any gene: 13. CDR3 bases: TGTGCCAGCAGTTACCGGACATTGGACAGGGGCCACTACGAGCAGTACTTC. It encodes CASSYRTLDRGHYEQYF.

This sequence joins TRBV20-1 and TRBJ2-1; 8 nucleotides agree with TRBD2. The trim removed 4 bases at V and 1 base at J, leaving 9 bases unmatched. Germline V gene data show CDR1 as DFQATT and CDR2 as SNEGSKA (reference sequence). This CDR3 has 16 amino acids. The CDR3 sequence: CSAISRAGASYNEQFF. In DNA form, the CDR3 reads TGCAGTGCTATTTCTCGAGCGGGAGCTTCCTACAATGAGCAGTTCTTC.

The V call is TRBV5-1, the J call TRBJ2-1; 10 nucleotides match TRBD1. CDR3 size: 15 residues. Looked up from germline, CDR1 is SGHRS and CDR2 is YFSETQ. Germline trimming cut 4 bases from V and 8 bases from J; bases unmatched to any gene: 9. The CDR3 protein is CASSGGQGPGDEQFF. The CDR3 region has the DNA TGCGCCAGCAGCGGGGGACAGGGGCCAGGGGATGAGCAGTTCTTC. The full variable domain, completed using reference TRBV5-1 and TRBJ2-1, is KAGVTQTPRYLIKTRGQQVTLSCSPISGHRSVSWYQQTPGQGLQFLFEYFSETQRNKGNFPGRFSGRQFSNSRSEMNVSTLELGDSALYLCASSGGQGPGDEQFFGPGTRLTVL.

This clonotype has more than one count but fewer than ten. CDR3 sequence reads: CASSWTALQETQYF. As DNA, the CDR3 is TGTGCCAGCAGCTGGACAGCCCTACAAGAGACCCAGTACTTC. The chain is built from TRBV6-1 and TRBJ2-5; TRBD1 is a possible D gene (6 bases). The CDR3 has 14 amino acids. Germline V gene sequence: CDR1 MNHNS, CDR2 SASEGT. The V end was cut by 6 bases, the J end by 2 bases, with 13 bases between.

V and J are TRBV5-8 and TRBJ2-5, with 7 nucleotides matching TRBD1. The CDR3 is 16 residues long. The germline gives CDR1 SGHTS, CDR2 YDEGEE. V dropped 4 bases and J dropped 5; count of bases not matched to a gene: 14. The CDR3 is CASSHPTGAHRETQYF. CDR3 DNA: TGTGCCAGCAGCCATCCCACAGGGGCGCACCGGGAGACCCAGTACTTC.

This clonotype was recorded at least ten times. The V gene is TRBV29-1, the J gene TRBJ2-2; maybe TRBD1 (5 bases). V gave up 4 bases and J gave up 7 bases, with 10 bases separating them. CDR1 and CDR2 from the germline V gene are SQVTM and ANQGSEA. This CDR3 has 12 amino acids. The CDR3 DNA sequence: TGCAGCGTTGGGGCAGGGATCGGGGAGCTGTTTTTT. Protein sequence: CSVGAGIGELFF.

The V and J genes are TRBV9 and TRBJ2-3; 10 nucleotides match TRBD2. Germline V gene sequence: CDR1 SGDLS, CDR2 YYNGEE. The CDR3 contains 15 residues. The trim removed 3 bases at V and 2 bases at J, leaving 3 bases unmatched. The CDR3: CASSERGGPTDTQYF. Here the CDR3 DNA reads TGTGCCAGCAGCGAGCGGGGGGGCCCCACAGATACGCAGTATTTT.

This clonotype has at least ten counts. The chain couples TRBV5-8 to TRBJ2-2; D gene ambiguous. This CDR3 is built from 16 residues. Germline-derived CDR1 and CDR2 are SGHTS and YDEGEE. Trimming took off 2 bases at V and 0 bases at J, with 11 bases between the two ends. The CDR3 region is CASSLFWSSNTGELFF. The CDR3 DNA reads TGTGCCAGCAGCTTATTTTGGAGCTCGAACACCGGGGAGCTGTTTTTT.

The rearrangement links TRBV12-3 or TRBV12-4 to TRBJ1-4; TRBD1 might be the D (6 bases). CDR3 size: 15 residues. Trimming left V 3 bases short and J 5 bases short, with 13 bases between. This CDR3 is CASSFNRVGNEKLFF. The CDR3 DNA is TGTGCCAGCAGTTTCAACAGGGTGGGGAATGAAAAACTGTTTTTT.

The V and J genes are TRBV6-1 and TRBJ1-5; D is undetermined. Germline-derived CDR1 and CDR2 are MNHNS and SASEGT. CDR3 length equals 13 residues. With 5 bases removed from V and 5 bases from J, the gap between germline ends came to 10 bases. CDR3 sequence: CASSNTADQPQHF. The DNA of the CDR3 is TGTGCCAGCAGTAATACAGCCGATCAGCCCCAGCATTTT.

This clonotype has more than one count but fewer than ten. The DNA of the CDR3 is TGTGCCAGCAGCTTAATGGGTGTGGGGGGGTCGGGCAATCAGCCCCAGCATTTT. Encoded protein: CASSLMGVGGSGNQPQHF. V is TRBV11-2 and J is TRBJ1-5, with D perhaps TRBD1 (5 bases). Germline values: CDR1 SGHAT, CDR2 FQNNGV. CDR3 size: 18 residues. V was clipped by 2 bases and J by 2 bases, with 19 bases between them.

The sample holds a few counts of this clonotype. The V call is TRBV15, the J call TRBJ1-1; D is undetermined. Germline V gene data show CDR1 as LNHNV and CDR2 as YYDKDF (reference sequence). The V gene lost 0 bases and the J gene lost 4 bases, with 12 bases spanning the gap. There are 15 residues in the CDR3. Written as DNA, the CDR3 is TGTGCCACCAGCAGAGATTCGTGGCGGACCACTGAAGCTTTCTTT. Protein: CATSRDSWRTTEAFF.

This clonotype was seen a few times. The V and J genes are TRBV4-1 and TRBJ2-7; no reliable D call. Trimming left V 1 base short and J 0 bases short, with 10 bases between. Germline-derived CDR1 and CDR2 are MGHRA and YSYEKL. This CDR3 spans 15 amino acids. CDR3 region: CASSQAFLRSYEQYF. DNA for the CDR3: TGCGCCAGCAGCCAAGCCTTTCTCCGCTCCTACGAGCAGTACTTC.

The rearrangement joins TRBV4-1 to TRBJ1-1, with D possibly being TRBD1 (5 bases). V lost 5 bases to trimming and J lost 1 base, with 17 bases between them. The CDR3 totals 16 residues. The germline V gene encodes CDR1 MGHRA and CDR2 YSYEKL. CDR3 DNA sequence: TGCGCCAGCAGCGCCGTGGACCACAGGTGGAACACTGAAGCTTTCTTT. Its translation is CASSAVDHRWNTEAFF.

This clonotype was seen more than once but under ten times. The V call is TRBV12-3 or TRBV12-4, the J call TRBJ1-2; D is possibly TRBD1 (6 bases). Trimming removed 6 bases at V and 4 bases at J, with 15 bases between. The CDR3 consists of 14 residues. As DNA, the CDR3 is TGTGCCAGCAGGGGGGGGGCAGGCCTCTATGGCTACACCTTC. It encodes CASRGGAGLYGYTF.

This clonotype was observed at least ten times. V and J are TRBV18 and TRBJ2-6; no clear D gene. Trimming pared 8 bases from V and 2 bases from J, leaving 7 bases between. Germline V gene sequence: CDR1 KGHSH, CDR2 LQKENI. This CDR3 has 13 amino acids. CDR3 protein: CASSPPGANVLTF. Here the CDR3 DNA reads TGTGCCAGCAGCCCCCCTGGGGCCAACGTCCTGACTTTC.

The chain links TRBV5-5 to TRBJ1-6; D gene uncertain. Per germline, CDR1 SGHKS and CDR2 YYEKEE (reference sequence). The CDR3 is 15 amino acids. The V and J ends lost 4 bases and 12 bases respectively, with 20 bases between them. The CDR3 sequence is CASSRERVAWGPLHF. The CDR3 nucleotides read TGTGCCAGCAGCCGCGAGCGGGTCGCTTGGGGACCCCTCCACTTT.

The chain recombines TRBV4-2 with TRBJ1-4, with no clear D. Trimming left V 1 base short and J 4 bases short, with 13 bases between. Germline CDR1 reads LGHNA; CDR2 reads YNFKEQ. This CDR3 region has 16 residues. This CDR3 is CASSQGPGGLNEKLFF. The CDR3 DNA reads as TGTGCCAGCAGCCAAGGCCCGGGCGGCCTTAATGAAAAACTGTTTTTT.

This clonotype was recorded a few times. CDR3 sequence: CASSPGRDAQFYGYTF. The DNA of the CDR3 is TGTGCCAGCAGTCCAGGGAGGGACGCACAGTTCTATGGCTACACCTTC. V is TRBV12-3 or TRBV12-4 and J is TRBJ1-2, with D maybe TRBD1 (5 bases). The CDR3 spans 16 residues. V gave up 5 bases and J gave up 4 bases, with 20 bases separating them.